The TCR beta chain described here comes from a study of regulatory T cells in long-lasting Graves disease. The CDR3 loop spans 15 amino acids. The V end was cut by 2 bases, the J end by 3 bases, with 11 bases between. Germline lookup yields CDR1 MDHEN and CDR2 SYDVKM. In regard to this clonotype: The antigen is unknown.

Study-wide findings and caveats: Persistent disease favored TRBV28, TRBJ1-2 and TRBJ2-5.

This sample's time point: persistent/refractory GD, antithyroid drugs over 5 years with positive TRAb. Generation of the TCR library employed RNA extracted from PBMCs. Building the TCR beta libraries relied on iRepertoire HTBI primers, and CDR3 regions underwent Arm-PCR. Per the authors' pipeline: Sequenced samples collectively carried 60 to 75 TRBV and 11 to 15 TRBJ segments. Each CDR3 protein gets one entry after TCRdb re-called the multiplex PCR reads with MiXCR. The V and J calls were not made by the authors but by TCRdb's processing. Among around 400,000 distinct CDR3 sequences, around 22% were seen once, and the ten largest hold 26%.

The chain is built from TRBV28 and TRBJ1-3; D gene unclear. The receptor's source is a female donor with Graves disease. Sequencing was performed on peripheral blood mononuclear cells (PBMCs), taken when the disease was refractory, from a patient treated with antithyroid drugs. CDR3 nucleotide sequence: TGTGCCAGCAGTTTACCGGGTTCGGGTGGAAACACCATATATTTT. Protein sequence: CASSLPGSGGNTIYF.